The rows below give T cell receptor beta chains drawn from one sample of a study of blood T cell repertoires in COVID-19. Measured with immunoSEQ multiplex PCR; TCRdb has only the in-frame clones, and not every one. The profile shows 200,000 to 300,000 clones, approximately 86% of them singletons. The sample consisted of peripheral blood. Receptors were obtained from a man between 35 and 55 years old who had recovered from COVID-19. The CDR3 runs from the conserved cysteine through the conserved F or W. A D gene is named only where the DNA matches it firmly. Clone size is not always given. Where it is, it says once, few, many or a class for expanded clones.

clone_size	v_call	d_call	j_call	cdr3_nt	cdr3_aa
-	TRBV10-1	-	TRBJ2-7	TGCGCCAGCAGTGATTTGCCTTGCGGACTAAACTACGAGCAGTACTTC	CASSDLPCGLNYEQYF
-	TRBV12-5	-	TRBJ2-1	TGTGCTAGTGGTTCCCCCTCGGGACACTACATCTCCTACAATGAGCAGTTCTTC	CASGSPSGHYISYNEQFF
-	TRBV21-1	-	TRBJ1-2	TGTGCCAGCAGCTCCGAGACAGGGGAGGGAGGCTACACCTTC	CASSSETGEGGYTF
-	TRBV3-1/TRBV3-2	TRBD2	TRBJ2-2	TGTGCCAGCAGCCAAGATCGGACTAGCGGTAACGCCCCCCCAAGGGGCACCGGGGAGCTGTTTTTT	CASSQDRTSGNAPPRGTGELFF
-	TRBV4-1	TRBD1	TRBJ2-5	TGCGCCAGCAGCCACCCGGGACAGGGCGGCGAGACCCAGTACTTC	CASSHPGQGGETQYF
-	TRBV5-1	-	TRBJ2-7	TGCGCCAGCAGCTTGGTAGGCAGGCCTGGGTACTACGAGCAGTACTTC	CASSLVGRPGYYEQYF
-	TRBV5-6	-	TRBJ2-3	TGTGCCAGCAGCTTGCGGGTGGTGGCGTCCCCCACAGATACGCAGTATTTT	CASSLRVVASPTDTQYF
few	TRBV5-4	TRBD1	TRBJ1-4	TGTGCCAGCAGCAAAGGACAGGAGCTAACTAATGAAAAACTGTTTTTT	CASSKGQELTNEKLFF
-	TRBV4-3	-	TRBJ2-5	TGCGCCAGCAGCCAAGAGGTTGTTAGCGCAGAGACCCAGTACTTC	CASSQEVVSAETQYF
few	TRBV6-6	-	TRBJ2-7	TGTGCCAGCAGTTCCGGGACTCAGTATTACGAGCAGTACTTC	CASSSGTQYYEQYF
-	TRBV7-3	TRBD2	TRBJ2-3	TGTGCCAGCAGCTTACTTGCGGGAGGGCGCACAGATACGCAGTATTTT	CASSLLAGGRTDTQYF
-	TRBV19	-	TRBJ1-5	TGTGCCAGTAGCCGAACCCGGGACTTCCGACAGCCCCAGCATTTT	CASSRTRDFRQPQHF
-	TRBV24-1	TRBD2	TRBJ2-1	TGTGCCACCAGGGGACTAGCGGGAGGGCCGCCGTTCTTC	CATRGLAGGPPFF
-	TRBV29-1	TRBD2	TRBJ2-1	TGCAGCGGTGATAGCGGGACCTACAATGAGCAGTTCTTC	CSGDSGTYNEQFF
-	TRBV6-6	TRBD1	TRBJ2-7	TGTGCCAGCAGCCGAAGGGGACAGCGCAAAGAAAGTGGACGAAATCGGCAGTACTTC	CASSRRGQRKESGRNRQYF
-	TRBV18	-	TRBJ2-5	TGTGCCAGCTCCCGGTACCAAGAGACCCAGTACTTC	CASSRYQETQYF
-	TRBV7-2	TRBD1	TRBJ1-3	TGTGCCAGCAGCACAACGACAGGGGTCGGAAACACCATATATTTT	CASSTTTGVGNTIYF
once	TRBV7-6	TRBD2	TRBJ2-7	TGTGCCAGCAGCTTAGAGGGACTAGGGGCCTACGAGCAGTACTTC	CASSLEGLGAYEQYF
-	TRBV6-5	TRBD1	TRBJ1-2	TGTGCCAGCAGTCCTCACGGACAGGGGGCCTATGGCTACACCTTC	CASSPHGQGAYGYTF
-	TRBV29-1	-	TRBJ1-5	TGCAGCGCCGGGGGGAGCAATCAGCCCCAGCATTTT	CSAGGSNQPQHF
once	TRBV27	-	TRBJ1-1	TGTGCCAGCAGTTGGGGGGGGCTAAACACTGAAGCTTTCTTT	CASSWGGLNTEAFF
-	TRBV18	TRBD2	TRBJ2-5	TGTGCCAGCTCACCGAGGACTAGCGGTGGGGAGACCCAGTACTTC	CASSPRTSGGETQYF
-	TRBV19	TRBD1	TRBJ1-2	TGTGCCAGTTCGGACAGGCGATATAACTATGGCTACACCTTC	CASSDRRYNYGYTF
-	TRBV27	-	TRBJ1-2	TGTGCCAGCAGTCCGGCGGGAGGGAACTATGGCTACACCTTC	CASSPAGGNYGYTF
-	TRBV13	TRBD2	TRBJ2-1	TGTGCCAGCAGCCGGACTAGACCCGAGCAGTTCTTC	CASSRTRPEQFF
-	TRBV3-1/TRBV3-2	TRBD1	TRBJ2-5	TGTGCCAGCAGCTTAGGATTGACAGGGGGGCCCGGGGAGACCCAGTACTTC	CASSLGLTGGPGETQYF
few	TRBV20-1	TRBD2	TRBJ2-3	TGCAGTGCTAGTGTAACTAGCGGCACAGATACGCAGTATTTT	CSASVTSGTDTQYF
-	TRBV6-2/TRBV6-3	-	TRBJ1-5	TGTGCCAGCAGCCGGGCTGGACAGAGCAATCAGCCCCAGCATTTT	CASSRAGQSNQPQHF
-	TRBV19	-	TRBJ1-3	TGTGCCAGTAGTATTGTAGGGGTGAGCTCTGGAAACACCATATATTTT	CASSIVGVSSGNTIYF
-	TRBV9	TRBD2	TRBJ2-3	TGTGCCAGCAGCGTAGCGGCTAGCGGGGGAGATACGCAGTATTTT	CASSVAASGGDTQYF
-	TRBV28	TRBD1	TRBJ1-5	TGTGCCAGCATTCAAAACCCGGGGGCCTACAGGGGGCATGGCAATCAGCCCCAGCATTTT	CASIQNPGAYRGHGNQPQHF
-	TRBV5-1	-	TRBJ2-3	TGCGCCAGCAGCTTGGAACGGACAGTCGCATCGGATACGCAGTATTTT	CASSLERTVASDTQYF
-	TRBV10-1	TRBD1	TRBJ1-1	TGCGCCAGCAACTTGGACAGGGGATTCGAGGACACTGAAGCTTTCTTT	CASNLDRGFEDTEAFF
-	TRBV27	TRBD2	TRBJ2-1	TGTGCCAGCAGTTTCCGTCCGACTAGCGGGAGAAACAATGAGCAGTTCTTC	CASSFRPTSGRNNEQFF
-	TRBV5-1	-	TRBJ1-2	TGCGCCAGCAGCTCGCGGACACCCAATAGGTATGGCTACACCTTC	CASSSRTPNRYGYTF
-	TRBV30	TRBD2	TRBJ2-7	TGTGCCTGGAGTGTACGACTAGCTAGTTCCTACGAGCAGTACTTC	CAWSVRLASSYEQYF
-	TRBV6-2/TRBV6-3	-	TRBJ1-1	TGTGCCAGCAGTTCGAACGTACAGGACATGAACACTGAAGCTTTCTTT	CASSSNVQDMNTEAFF
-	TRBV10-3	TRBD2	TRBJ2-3	TGTGCCATCAGTGACTCGGGGGGAGATACGCAGTATTTT	CAISDSGGDTQYF
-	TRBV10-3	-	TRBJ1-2	TGTGCCATCAGTGCAGGGGCCGGCTATGGCTACACCTTC	CAISAGAGYGYTF
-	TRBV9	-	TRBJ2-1	TGTGCCAGCAGCCCAGGAGGAGGGTACAATGAGCAGTTCTTC	CASSPGGGYNEQFF
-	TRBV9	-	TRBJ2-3	TGTGCCAGCACCGTTCAGGGATCATGGAGAGATACGCAGTATTTT	CASTVQGSWRDTQYF
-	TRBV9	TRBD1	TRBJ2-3	TGTGCCAGCAGCGAGGGGACAGGGTCGGTTGTCCGCACAGATACGCAGTATTTT	CASSEGTGSVVRTDTQYF
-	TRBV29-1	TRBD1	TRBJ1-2	TGCAGCGTTGATACAGGGGTTAACTATGGCTACACCTTC	CSVDTGVNYGYTF
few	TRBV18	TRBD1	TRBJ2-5	TGTGCCAGCTCACGGGACAGGGGCACAGAGACCCAGTACTTC	CASSRDRGTETQYF
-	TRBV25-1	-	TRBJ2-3	TGTGCCAGCAGTCCTCATCAGGGAATAGGAGATACGCAGTATTTT	CASSPHQGIGDTQYF
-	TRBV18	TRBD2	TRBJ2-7	TGTGCCAGCTCACCGGGGACTAAATCCTACGAGCAGTACTTC	CASSPGTKSYEQYF
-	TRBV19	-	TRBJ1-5	TGTGCCAGTAGTACAGGGGGCAATCAGCCCCAGCATTTT	CASSTGGNQPQHF
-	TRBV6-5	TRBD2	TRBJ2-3	TGTGCCAGCAGATACAGCGGGGGGGACACAGATACGCAGTATTTT	CASRYSGGDTDTQYF